This T cell receptor (beta chain) was observed in a study of early T cells in non-severe SARS-CoV-2 infection. At the level of the study: The study sequenced bulk RNA from unsorted whole blood, with chains unpaired. Notes on the study in general: Database matching using VDJdb favored anti-spike CD8 responses, with private and CD4 specificities left missing.

This clonotype was detected many times. Its antigen remains unidentified. Researchers attached unique molecular identifiers to individual cDNA molecules. TCRdb called the 5' RACE reads again in MiXCR, with one record for every CDR3 protein. This sample carries 85,000 to 120,000 distinct CDR3 sequences, about an eighth of them seen once, and the ten largest clones take roughly 6.2%. The CDR3 runs to 11 residues. Trimming pared 5 bases from V and 7 bases from J, leaving 9 bases between. Germline assignment: CDR1 LNHDA and CDR2 SQIVND (reference sequence). This receptor was taken from an adult who was a healthcare worker with PCR-confirmed SARS-CoV-2 infection or an uninfected control (not recorded which). The chain combines TRBV19 with TRBJ2-7; D is uncertain. The sequencing sample was made of whole blood. CDR3 bases: TGTGCCAGTAGTTCCATGGGGGAGCAGTACTTC. Translation: CASSSMGEQYF.